This T cell receptor (beta chain) was found in a study of blood T cell repertoires in COVID-19. Method: immunoSEQ multiplex PCR; TCRdb's copy keeps in-frame clones and lacks some. The sample includes approximately 350,000 clones, under 95% of them seen just once. Input material: peripheral blood. The source of this sequence is a woman younger than 35 who had recovered from COVID-19.

In DNA form, the CDR3 reads TGTGCCAGCAGCTATGGACAGGGTGGGTCCTACGAGCAGTACGTC. Its translation is CASSYGQGGSYEQYV. The V and J genes are TRBV7-2 and TRBJ2-7, with 8 bases that match TRBD1. After removal of 4 bases from V and 1 base from J, the junction contained 6 bases not matched to a gene. The length of the CDR3 is 15 residues. The germline gives CDR1 SGHTA, CDR2 FQGNSA.